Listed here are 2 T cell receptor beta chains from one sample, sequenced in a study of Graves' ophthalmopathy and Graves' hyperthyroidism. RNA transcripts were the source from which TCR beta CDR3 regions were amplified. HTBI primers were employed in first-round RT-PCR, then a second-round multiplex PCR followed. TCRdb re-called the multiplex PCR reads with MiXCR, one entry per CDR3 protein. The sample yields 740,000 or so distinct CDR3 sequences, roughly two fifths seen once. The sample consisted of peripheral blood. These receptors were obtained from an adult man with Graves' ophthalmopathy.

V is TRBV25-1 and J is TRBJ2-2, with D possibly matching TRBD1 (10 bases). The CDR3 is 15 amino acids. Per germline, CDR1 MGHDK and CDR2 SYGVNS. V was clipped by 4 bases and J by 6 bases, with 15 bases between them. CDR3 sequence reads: CASSASGTGAGELFF. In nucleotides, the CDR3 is TGTGCCAGCAGTGCTAGCGGGACAGGGGCCGGGGAGCTGTTTTTT.

CDR3 in amino acids: CASAFLDEETQYF. DNA for the CDR3: TGCGCCAGTGCCTTCTTGGATGAAGAGACCCAGTACTTC. The J gene is TRBJ2-5, the V gene TRBV5-1; D remains unclear. Trimming left V 8 bases short and J 3 bases short, with 14 bases between. The CDR3 extends over 13 amino acids. Per the germline V gene, CDR1 is SGHRS and CDR2 is YFSETQ.